The entry below describes one TCR beta chain. In the source study's methods: Reference gene primer amplification gave nucleated cell count estimates. TCRdb's copy holds only in-frame clones and misses some; the assay was immunoSEQ multiplex PCR. The V and J calls and clone size come from that table; D and trimming were worked out from the DNA. The sample has some 120,000 clones, approximately 71% seen once. This entry is derived from a study of blood T cell repertoires in COVID-19. About the research overall: Samples came from the United States, Italy and Spain, spanning acute and convalescent COVID-19. T cells, B-cell-depleted T cells, or PBMCs provided the cDNA or gDNA that served as material.

The V gene end was trimmed by 6 bases and the J gene end by 5 bases; junction bases not matched to a gene: 4. CDR1 is SGHTA and CDR2 is FQGNSA in the germline V gene. The CDR3 length is 13 residues. This chain joins TRBV7-2 and TRBJ2-1, with TRBD2 matching over 7 bases. The clonotype was recovered from a woman aged 70-85 years with acute or convalescent COVID-19. Material: peripheral blood. CDR3 bases: TGTGCCAGCAGTTCTAGCGGTAACAATGAGCAGTTCTTC. The encoded protein is CASSSSGNNEQFF.